This T cell receptor (beta chain) stems from a study of shared clonotypes between healthy human individuals. For every subset, genomic DNA was evenly distributed across several immunoSEQ plates. The data were produced by immunoSEQ multiplex PCR, yet TCRdb's version contains in-frame clones alone and is incomplete. The sample gives some 2.1 million clones, roughly 94% of which show up once; around 1.1% is in the top ten. As defined, naive CD8 cells were CD45RO-negative and positively selected for CCR7, with terminally differentiated effector memory CD45RA+ cells excluded. All of the donors resided in Nashville, Tennessee, and each was a Caucasian adult. Source material: naive CD8+ T cells sorted from blood. This sequence originates from a young man in good health.

This chain's CDR3 is CASSLMDLSTEAFF. CDR3 DNA sequence: TGTGCCAGCAGTTTGATGGATCTAAGCACTGAAGCTTTCTTT. The rearrangement uses TRBV6-6 and TRBJ1-1; unclear D gene. The CDR3 consists of 14 residues. CDR1 is MNHNY, CDR2 SVGAGI, per germline (reference sequence). V lost 4 bases, J lost 4 bases, and 13 bases lay in between.